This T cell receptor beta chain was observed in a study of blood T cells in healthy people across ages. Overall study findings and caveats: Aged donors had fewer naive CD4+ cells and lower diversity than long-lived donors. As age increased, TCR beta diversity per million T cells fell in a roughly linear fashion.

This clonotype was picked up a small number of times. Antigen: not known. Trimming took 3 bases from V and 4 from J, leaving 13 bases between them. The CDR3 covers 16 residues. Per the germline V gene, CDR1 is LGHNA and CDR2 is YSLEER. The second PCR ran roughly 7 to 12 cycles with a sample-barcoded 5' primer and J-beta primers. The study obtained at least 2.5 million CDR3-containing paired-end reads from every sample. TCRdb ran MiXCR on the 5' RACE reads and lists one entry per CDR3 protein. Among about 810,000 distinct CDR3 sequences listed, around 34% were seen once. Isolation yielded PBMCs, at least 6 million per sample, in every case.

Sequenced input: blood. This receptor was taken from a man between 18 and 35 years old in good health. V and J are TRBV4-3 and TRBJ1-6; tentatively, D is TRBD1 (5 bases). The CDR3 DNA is TGCGCCAGCAGCCAGACGACCGGGACTTATAATTCACCCCTCCACTTT. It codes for CASSQTTGTYNSPLHF.